A selection of T cell receptor beta chains follows, all from one sample in a study of blood T cell repertoires in COVID-19. The table came from immunoSEQ multiplex PCR; TCRdb's copy has only in-frame clones and leaves some out. The repertoire holds 200,000 to 300,000 clones, with about 83% as singletons. Sequenced sample: peripheral blood. The source is a man between 45 and 60 years old with acute or convalescent COVID-19. CDR3s include the opening cysteine and the closing phenylalanine or tryptophan. A D gene is named only where the DNA matches it firmly. Clone size, where shown, is once, few, many, or a class for clones that have expanded.

D gene,J gene,clone size,V gene,CDR3 protein,CDR3 DNA
.,TRBJ1-3,.,TRBV19,CASSLTQGPGNTIYF,TGTGCCAGTAGTCTCACCCAGGGTCCTGGAAACACCATATATTTT
TRBD1,TRBJ1-2,.,TRBV29-1,CSTATGEYGYTF,TGCAGCACCGCTACAGGGGAATACGGCTACACCTTC
TRBD2,TRBJ2-7,.,TRBV19,CASWGRAGEQYF,TGTGCCAGTTGGGGGAGGGCAGGCGAGCAGTACTTC
TRBD1,TRBJ2-5,.,TRBV4-1,CASSHPGQQETQYF,TGCGCCAGCAGCCACCCGGGACAGCAAGAGACCCAGTACTTC
TRBD2,TRBJ2-5,.,TRBV24-1,CATSDFRDGGSQETQYF,TGTGCCACCAGTGATTTTCGAGACGGGGGGAGCCAAGAGACCCAGTACTTC
.,TRBJ2-7,.,TRBV19,CASSIGVAGSYEQYF,TGTGCCAGTAGTATCGGCGTGGCAGGGTCCTACGAGCAGTACTTC
TRBD1,TRBJ1-3,.,TRBV12-5,CASGLRGGENTIYF,TGTGCTAGTGGTTTGCGAGGGGGCGAAAACACCATATATTTT
.,TRBJ1-6,.,TRBV30,CAWSLASYNSPLHF,TGTGCCTGGAGTTTGGCCTCCTATAATTCACCCCTCCACTTT
TRBD1,TRBJ1-3,.,TRBV5-1,CASSHYTGGVGNTIYF,TGCGCCAGCAGCCATTATACAGGGGGGGTTGGAAACACCATATATTTT
TRBD2,TRBJ2-1,.,TRBV24-1,CATSDLGGSSYNEQFF,TGTGCCACCAGTGATTTGGGCGGGAGCTCCTACAATGAGCAGTTCTTC
.,TRBJ2-7,.,TRBV30,CAWRRPQGYEQYF,TGTGCCTGGAGGCGGCCACAGGGCTACGAGCAGTACTTC
.,TRBJ2-1,.,TRBV4-1,CASSPSSYNEQFF,TGCGCCAGCAGCCCTAGCTCCTACAATGAGCAGTTCTTC
TRBD1,TRBJ2-7,.,TRBV3-1/TRBV3-2,CASSHLRTGSYEQYF,TGTGCCAGCAGCCACCTGCGGACAGGGTCCTACGAGCAGTACTTC
.,TRBJ1-1,few,TRBV5-1,CASSLSGGEAFF,TGCGCCAGCAGCTTAAGCGGGGGGGAAGCTTTCTTT
TRBD2,TRBJ2-7,.,TRBV7-3,CASSLMGTSSEQYF,TGTGCCAGCAGCTTAATGGGGACTAGCTCCGAGCAGTACTTC
.,TRBJ2-5,.,TRBV9,CASSVAGEETQYF,TGTGCCAGCAGCGTAGCGGGGGAAGAGACCCAGTACTTC
TRBD2,TRBJ2-7,few,TRBV5-1,CASSPYTSDPYEQYF,TGCGCCAGCAGCCCGTATACTAGCGATCCCTACGAGCAGTACTTC
.,TRBJ1-5,once,TRBV9,CASSKTDSNQPQHF,TGTGCCAGCAGCAAGACAGATAGCAATCAGCCCCAGCATTTT
TRBD1,TRBJ1-6,few,TRBV7-8,CASSLGQGGSPLHF,TGTGCCAGCAGCCTCGGACAGGGAGGTTCACCCCTCCACTTT
.,TRBJ2-5,.,TRBV9,CASSVAGETQYF,TGTGCCAGCAGCGTAGCCGGGGAGACCCAGTACTTC
.,TRBJ2-7,.,TRBV6-6,CASRKREAYEQYF,TGTGCCAGCAGAAAAAGAGAGGCCTACGAGCAGTACTTC
TRBD1,TRBJ2-7,few,TRBV18,CASSQGQGQTYEQYF,TGTGCCAGCTCACAAGGACAGGGGCAGACCTACGAGCAGTACTTC
.,TRBJ2-3,.,TRBV18,CASSRYDRGGTDTQYF,TGTGCCAGCTCACGATACGACAGGGGAGGGACAGATACGCAGTATTTT
TRBD1,TRBJ2-7,.,TRBV5-1,CASSAGAGTALYEQYF,TGCGCCAGCAGCGCGGGCGCCGGGACAGCCCTCTACGAGCAGTACTTC
TRBD1,TRBJ2-2,.,TRBV24-1,CATGGDRVNTGELFF,TGTGCCACCGGGGGAGACAGGGTAAACACCGGGGAGCTGTTTTTT
TRBD1,TRBJ1-2,.,TRBV25-1,CASSEVGGDGYTF,TGTGCCAGCAGTGAGGTAGGGGGCGATGGCTACACCTTC
.,TRBJ2-5,.,TRBV10-1,CASSDDEKETQYF,TGCGCCAGCAGTGATGATGAGAAAGAGACCCAGTACTTC
TRBD2,TRBJ2-4,.,TRBV5-1,CASSLGLAQNIQYF,TGCGCCAGCAGCTTGGGACTAGCCCAAAACATTCAGTACTTC
TRBD1,TRBJ1-2,once,TRBV25-1,CASRGQADYGYTF,TGTGCCAGCAGAGGACAGGCGGACTATGGCTACACCTTC
TRBD2,TRBJ2-3,once,TRBV15,CATRGERGVGGQYF,TGTGCCACCAGGGGGGAGCGGGGGGTCGGAGGGCAGTATTTT
.,TRBJ1-1,few,TRBV27,CASSRTRNTEAFF,TGTGCCAGCTCCAGAACCCGGAACACTGAAGCTTTCTTT
TRBD2,TRBJ2-1,.,TRBV20-1,CSASSPSSGSNEQFF,TGCAGTGCTAGTTCGCCCTCTAGCGGGAGCAATGAGCAGTTCTTC
.,TRBJ2-3,.,TRBV27,CASSPPGLKNPDTQYF,TGTGCCAGCAGTCCTCCGGGACTCAAAAACCCAGATACGCAGTATTTT
.,TRBJ1-1,.,TRBV5-4,CASSPRNTEAFF,TGTGCCAGCAGTCCTCGTAACACTGAAGCTTTCTTT
.,TRBJ1-2,.,TRBV30,CAWTPGRAYGYTF,TGTGCCTGGACCCCGGGCAGGGCCTATGGCTACACCTTC
TRBD2,TRBJ2-3,.,TRBV27,CASSLPSAGGDTQYF,TGTGCCAGCAGTCTTCCGTCAGCGGGGGGAGATACGCAGTATTTT
TRBD1,TRBJ1-1,few,TRBV5-1,CASSLGGRGGMNTEAFF,TGCGCCAGCAGCTTGGGTGGCAGAGGGGGCATGAACACTGAAGCTTTCTTT
.,TRBJ2-1,.,TRBV5-6,CASSPDSLNEQFF,TGTGCCAGCAGCCCCGACTCTCTCAATGAGCAGTTCTTC
.,TRBJ1-6,.,TRBV3-1/TRBV3-2,CASSPRHKNSPLHF,TGTGCCAGCAGCCCCCGACACAAGAATTCACCCCTCCACTTT
TRBD2,TRBJ2-1,.,TRBV18,CASSRAGLAGGFDEQFF,TGTGCCAGCTCACGCGCGGGTCTAGCGGGGGGTTTCGATGAGCAGTTCTTC
.,TRBJ1-5,.,TRBV24-1,CATSDSNGQPQHF,TGTGCCACCAGTGACTCTAACGGTCAGCCCCAGCATTTT